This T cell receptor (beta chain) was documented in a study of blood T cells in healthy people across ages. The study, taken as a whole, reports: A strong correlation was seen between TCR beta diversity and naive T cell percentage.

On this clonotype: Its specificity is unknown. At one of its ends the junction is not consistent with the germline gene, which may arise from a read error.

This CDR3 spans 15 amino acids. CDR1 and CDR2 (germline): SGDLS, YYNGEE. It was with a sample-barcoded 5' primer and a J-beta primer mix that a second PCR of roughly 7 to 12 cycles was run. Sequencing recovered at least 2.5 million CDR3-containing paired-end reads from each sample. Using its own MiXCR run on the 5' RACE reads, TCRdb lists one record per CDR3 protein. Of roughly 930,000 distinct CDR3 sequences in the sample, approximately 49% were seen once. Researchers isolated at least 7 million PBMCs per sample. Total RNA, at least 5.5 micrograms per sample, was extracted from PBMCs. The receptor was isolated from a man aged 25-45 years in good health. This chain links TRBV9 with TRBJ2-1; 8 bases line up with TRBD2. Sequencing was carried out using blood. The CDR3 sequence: CASSVGGGPYNELFF. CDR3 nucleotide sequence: TGTGCCAGCAGCGTAGGCGGGGGGCCCTACAATGAGCTGTTCTTC.